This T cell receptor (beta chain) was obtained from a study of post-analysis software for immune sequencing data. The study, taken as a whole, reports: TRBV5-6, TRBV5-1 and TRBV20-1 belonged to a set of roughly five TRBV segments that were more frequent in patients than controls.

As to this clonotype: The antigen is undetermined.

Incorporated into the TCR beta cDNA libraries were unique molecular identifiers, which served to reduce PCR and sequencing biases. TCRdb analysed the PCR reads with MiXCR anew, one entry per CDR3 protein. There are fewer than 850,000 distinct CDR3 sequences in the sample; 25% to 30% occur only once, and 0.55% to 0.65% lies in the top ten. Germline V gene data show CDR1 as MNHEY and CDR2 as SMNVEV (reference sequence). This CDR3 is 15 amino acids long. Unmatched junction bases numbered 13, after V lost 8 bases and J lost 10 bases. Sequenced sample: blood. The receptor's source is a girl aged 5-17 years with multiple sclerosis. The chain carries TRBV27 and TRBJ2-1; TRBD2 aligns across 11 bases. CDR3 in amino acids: CASGIIAGGPGEQFF. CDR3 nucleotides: TGTGCCAGCGGGATCATAGCGGGAGGGCCTGGGGAGCAGTTCTTC.